The next 19 T cell receptor beta chains were all read from a single sample in a study of T cells in Graves' hyperthyroidism and ophthalmopathy. TCR beta CDR3 region amplification was performed from RNA transcripts. The study used the HTBI primer set for a first-round RT-PCR of the TCR CDR3. TCRdb independently ran MiXCR on the multiplex PCR reads; one entry per CDR3 protein. Of 600,000 to 900,000 distinct CDR3 sequences in the sample, about 15% were seen once. Sequencing was done on a sample of blood. These TCRs come from a man younger than 35 with Graves' hyperthyroidism.

This clonotype appeared a few times. This could be a read error, since a much larger clone is one nucleotide away. The rearrangement joins TRBV7-2 to TRBJ2-2; D possibly corresponds to TRBD2 (6 bases). The CDR3 is 16 residues long. V lost 0 bases and J lost 6, with 14 bases in between. Germline CDR1 SGHTA, CDR2 FQGNSA. DNA of the CDR3: TGTGCCAGCAGCTTAGCAGCGGGTCTCGCTTCCGGGGAGCTGTTTTTT. Its translation is CASSLAAGLASGELFF.

Many counts were recorded for this clonotype. In DNA form, the CDR3 reads TGTGCCAGCAGCCAAGATCTCCAGGGGGACGATACGCAGTATTTT. Translating gives CASSQDLQGDDTQYF. The chain carries TRBV3-1 and TRBJ2-3; 7 bases line up with TRBD1. Germline V gene data show CDR1 as LGHDT and CDR2 as YNNKEL (reference sequence). V was pared by 0 bases and J by 6 bases, with 6 bases of the junction left unmatched. The CDR3 length is 15 residues.

This clonotype has ten or more counts. This rearrangement joins TRBV7-3 to TRBJ2-3, with 9 bases matching TRBD2. V shed 6 bases and J 1 base; nucleotides not matched to a gene: 5. The CDR3 is 15 residues long. The germline CDR1 and CDR2 sequences are SGHTA and FQGTGA. The CDR3: CASRLSGSGTDTQYF. The DNA for the CDR3 is TGTGCCAGCAGACTTAGCGGGAGTGGCACAGATACGCAGTATTTT.

The chain is built from TRBV19 and TRBJ2-2; D call uncertain. The CDR3 is 16 residues long. Per the germline V gene, CDR1 is LNHDA and CDR2 is SQIVND (reference sequence). V was clipped by 4 bases and J by 1 base, with 13 bases between them. The CDR3 sequence: CASSTGLPGNTGELFF. CDR3 nucleotides: TGTGCCAGTAGTACCGGGCTACCCGGGAACACCGGGGAGCTGTTTTTT.

Ten or more counts support this clonotype. The V gene is TRBV30, the J gene TRBJ1-2; perhaps TRBD1 as D (6 bases). The CDR3 contains 13 residues. Trimming left V 3 bases short and J 4 bases short, with 12 bases between. The V gene's germline CDR1 is GTSNPN and CDR2 SVGIG (reference sequence). The CDR3, as DNA: TGTGCCTGGAGCCTCTCGGGGGCCTATGGCTACACCTTC. Translating it yields CAWSLSGAYGYTF.

This clonotype was observed many times. The chain joins TRBV7-8 to TRBJ2-1, with 11 bases matching TRBD2. With 5 bases clipped from V and 9 bases from J, the junction kept 12 bases outside the gene matches. From germline, CDR1 is SGHVS and CDR2 FQNEAQ. The CDR3 contains 16 residues. CDR3 sequence reads: CASSPRTSGPSTEQFF. The DNA of the CDR3 is TGTGCCAGCAGCCCCCGGACTAGCGGGCCTTCCACTGAGCAGTTCTTC. The full variable domain, its missing parts supplied by reference TRBV7-8 and TRBJ2-1, is GAGVSQSPRYKVAKRGQDVALRCDPISGHVSLFWYQQALGQGPEFLTYFQNEAQLDKSGLPSDRFFAERPEGSVSTLKIQRTQQEDSAVYLCASSPRTSGPSTEQFFGPGTRLTVL.

The chain recombines TRBV10-3 with TRBJ1-2; D might be TRBD1 (5 bases). The V and J ends lost 3 bases and 3 bases respectively, with 11 bases between them. Germline lookup yields CDR1 ENHRY and CDR2 SYGVKD. This CDR3 is built from 14 residues. CDR3 sequence: CAISDPGYDYGYTF. CDR3 nucleotide sequence: TGTGCCATCAGTGACCCAGGGTACGACTATGGCTACACCTTC.

This clonotype appeared a few times. This chain connects TRBV28 to TRBJ1-5, with D hard to call. The CDR3 runs to 12 residues. Germline V lookup: CDR1 MDHEN, CDR2 SYDVKM. V lost 6 bases and J lost 8, with 11 bases in between. For the CDR3, the DNA is TGTGCCAGCAGCCAACCTCTAGAGCCCCAGCATTTT. Residues: CASSQPLEPQHF.

V gene TRBV5-1 combines with J gene TRBJ2-7; D remains ambiguous. The CDR3 runs to 14 residues. V dropped 0 bases and J dropped 0 bases, with 7 bases sitting between them. Germline CDR1 and CDR2: SGHRS and YFSETQ. As DNA, the CDR3 is TGCGCCAGCAGCTTGGCCTCGTTCTCCTACGAGCAGTACTTC. Encoded protein: CASSLASFSYEQYF.

This clonotype was found a few times. One junction end disagrees with the germline gene, perhaps due to a read error. The chain links TRBV19 to TRBJ2-7; 9 nucleotides match TRBD2. This CDR3 region has 16 residues. Germline V gene sequence: CDR1 LNHDA, CDR2 SQIVND (reference sequence). CDR3 bases: TGTGCCAGTAGTCTAGACGGGACTAGCTTGCTCTACGAGCAGTACTTC. Translating gives CASSLDGTSLLYEQYF.

The genes are TRBV20-1 and TRBJ2-7; TRBD1 is a possible D gene (5 bases). The CDR3 loop spans 11 amino acids. Germline V gene sequence: CDR1 DFQATT, CDR2 SNEGSKA (reference sequence). V lost 6 bases, J lost 2 bases, and 8 bases lay in between. The CDR3 coding sequence is TGCAGTGCCTGGACACCCTACGAGCAGTACTTC. Translated, it gives CSAWTPYEQYF.

Comment on this clonotype: This may be a read error, as it is one base from a much larger clone. The DNA of the CDR3 is TGCGGTGCTAGAGAAGGGGGCGGGAGGTCCTACGAGCAGTACTTC. It is translated as CGAREGGGRSYEQYF. The chain has TRBV20-1 and TRBJ2-7, with D possibly TRBD2 on 8 matching bases. The germline V gene encodes CDR1 DFQATT and CDR2 SNEGSKA (reference sequence). The CDR3 covers 15 residues.

Points on this clonotype: This likely stems from a read error, as it lies one base from a far larger clone. The V and J genes are TRBV12-3 or TRBV12-4 and TRBJ2-5, with D uncertain. The length of the CDR3 is 13 residues. The CDR3 loop reads CASSFGQQETRYF. The CDR3 nucleotides read TGTGCCAGCAGTTTCGGGCAGCAAGAGACCCGGTACTTC.

J is TRBJ1-5 and V is TRBV6-2 or TRBV6-3, with 12 bases aligning to TRBD1. J was trimmed by 6 bases and V by 6 bases; bases with no gene match: 6. The CDR3 extends over 15 amino acids. In germline, CDR1 is MNHEY, CDR2 SVGEGT. The CDR3 loop is CASRRGTGGFQPQHF. The CDR3 bases are TGTGCCAGCAGGCGGGGGACAGGGGGCTTTCAGCCCCAGCATTTT.

This clonotype was detected only a few times. The chain uses TRBV28 and TRBJ2-3, with D unresolved. The CDR3 has 15 residues. Germline V gives CDR1 MDHEN, CDR2 SYDVKM. The germline V and J ends were trimmed by 3 bases and 5 bases, with 15 bases remaining between them. CDR3 region: CASSFLYKGGDTQYF. The DNA of the CDR3 is TGTGCCAGCAGTTTTCTGTACAAAGGTGGAGATACGCAGTATTTT.

This clonotype was found a few times. V and J are TRBV18 and TRBJ2-7, with D hard to call. Trimming pared 6 bases from V and 7 bases from J, leaving 13 bases between. The CDR3 totals 12 residues. The germline CDR1 and CDR2 sequences are KGHSH and LQKENI. CDR3 protein: CASSTVSGEQYF. CDR3 nucleotide sequence: TGTGCCAGCTCTACCGTATCGGGTGAGCAGTACTTC.

This clonotype was observed a handful of times. The rearrangement joins TRBV15 to TRBJ2-4; weak D call: TRBD1 (5 bases). This CDR3 region has 15 residues. Trimming took off 0 bases at V and 0 bases at J, with 6 bases between the two ends. Per the germline V gene, CDR1 is LNHNV and CDR2 is YYDKDF (reference sequence). CDR3 sequence (DNA): TGTGCCACCAGCAGAGAGACAGCAGCCAAAAACATTCAGTACTTC. It is translated as CATSRETAAKNIQYF. The full variable domain, completed using reference TRBV15 and TRBJ2-4, is DAMVIQNPRYQVTQFGKPVTLSCSQTLNHNVMYWYQQKSSQAPKLLFHYYDKDFNNEADTPDNFQSRRPNTSFCFLDIRSPGLGDTAMYLCATSRETAAKNIQYFGAGTRLSVL.

This clonotype was counted a few times. This may arise from a read error, as a much more abundant clone is one base away. The chain joins TRBV2 to TRBJ2-1; 8 bases map to TRBD1. The CDR3 length is 13 residues. Germline V gene sequence: CDR1 SNHLY, CDR2 FYNNEI. V dropped 4 bases and J dropped 8; count of bases not matched to a gene: 4. CDR3 protein: CASSVSGGDEQFF. CDR3 bases: TGTGCCAGCAGTGTGTCAGGGGGCGATGAGCAGTTCTTC.

This clonotype was counted ten times or more. The chain uses TRBV28 and TRBJ2-7, with 9 positions matching TRBD1. From germline, CDR1 is MDHEN and CDR2 SYDVKM. Unmatched junction bases numbered 7, after V lost 6 bases and J lost 4 bases. The CDR3 contains 14 residues. The CDR3 region has the DNA TGTGCCAGCAGCGCCCCGGGACAGGGATACGAGCAGTACTTC. It translates to CASSAPGQGYEQYF.